This passage covers 15 T cell receptor beta chains from one sample sequenced in a study of OX40 agonist ivuxolimab in advanced cancers. Generated by immunoSEQ multiplex PCR, the TCRdb table keeps only in-frame clones and is missing some. The sample gives about 40,000 clones, more than 85% of which show up once; 2% to 3% is in the top ten. The sample consisted of CD4+ or CD8+ T cells sorted from blood, taken in a trial of the OX40 agonist ivuxolimab. All receptors come from an adult with an advanced solid tumor such as melanoma, head and neck, liver or kidney cancer.

V and J are TRBV5-5 and TRBJ2-7; 9 bases map to TRBD1. The CDR3 has 17 amino acids. Germline trimming cut 4 bases from V and 3 bases from J; bases unmatched to any gene: 14. Looked up from germline, CDR1 is SGHKS and CDR2 is YYEKEE (reference sequence). In DNA, the CDR3 is TGTGCCAGCAGCCCAACGGGACAGGGAAGGTCTCGCTACGAGCAGTACTTC. Translated, it gives CASSPTGQGRSRYEQYF.

The V call is TRBV6-6, the J call TRBJ2-5, with TRBD2 as a possible D gene (6 bases). V lost 8 bases, J lost 1 base, and 11 bases lay in between. The CDR3 is 13 residues long. Germline CDR1 and CDR2: MNHNY and SVGAGI (reference sequence). CDR3 nucleotide sequence: TGTGCCAGCCGTGGGGGGTTCCAAGAGACCCAGTACTTC. Protein product: CASRGGFQETQYF.

This clone was seen a single time. The V and J genes are TRBV6-5 and TRBJ1-1; D remains ambiguous. Per the germline V gene, CDR1 is MNHEY and CDR2 is SVGAGI. The CDR3 is 15 amino acids. The V and J ends lost 3 bases and 0 bases respectively, with 11 bases between them. CDR3 in DNA: TGTGCCAGCAGTTATAGAGGGCAGGTGAACACTGAAGCTTTCTTT. Its translation: CASSYRGQVNTEAFF.

The V and J genes are TRBV5-1 and TRBJ2-1; 15 nucleotides align to TRBD2. With V trimmed by 4 bases and J by 3 bases, 5 bases remained unmatched. The CDR3 extends over 17 amino acids. The V gene's germline CDR1 is SGHRS and CDR2 YFSETQ. DNA for the CDR3: TGCGCCAGCAGCCCGGGACTAGCGGGGGGTTTCTACAATGAGCAGTTCTTC. It codes for CASSPGLAGGFYNEQFF.

This sequence joins TRBV6-6 and TRBJ2-1, with D perhaps matching TRBD2 (6 bases). CDR1 and CDR2 from the germline V gene are MNHNY and SVGAGI (reference sequence). V was trimmed by 4 bases and J by 9 bases, leaving 10 bases between them. This CDR3 is built from 12 residues. Here the CDR3 reads CASSWGVGEQFF. CDR3 nucleotides: TGTGCCAGCAGTTGGGGGGTGGGTGAGCAGTTCTTC.

The V gene is TRBV5-1, the J gene TRBJ2-7; 10 positions match TRBD2. CDR3 length: 16 residues. Germline assignment: CDR1 SGHRS and CDR2 YFSETQ. Trimming took 1 base from V and 4 from J; bases not matched to a gene: 8. CDR3 nucleotide sequence: TGCGCCAGCAGCTTGAAGGGACTAGCGCCAACATACGAGCAGTACTTC. Protein: CASSLKGLAPTYEQYF.

The chain employs TRBV6-5 and TRBJ1-1; D gene ambiguous. V shed 2 bases and J shed 1 base, with 8 bases lying between them. The CDR3 is made up of 14 amino acids. Germline-derived CDR1 and CDR2 are MNHEY and SVGAGI. CDR3 DNA sequence: TGTGCCAGCAGTTACACCGACAAGAACACTGAAGCTTTCTTT. It yields the protein CASSYTDKNTEAFF.

This chain connects TRBV13 to TRBJ2-2; 7 nucleotides agree with TRBD2. Germline lookup yields CDR1 PRHDT and CDR2 FYEKMQ (reference sequence). V dropped 5 bases and J dropped 4; count of bases not matched to a gene: 10. The CDR3 runs to 16 residues. CDR3 in DNA: TGTGCCAGCAGCATTCAACTAGCGCGGGGCACCGGGGAGCTGTTTTTT. Protein: CASSIQLARGTGELFF.

The chain uses TRBV6-5 and TRBJ2-7; D possibly uses TRBD1 or TRBD2 (5 bases each). The germline gives CDR1 MNHEY, CDR2 SVGAGI. V was clipped by 5 bases and J by 5 bases, with 19 bases between them. This CDR3 region has 15 residues. CDR3 loop: CASSTPTRGRNEQYF. The CDR3 nucleotides are TGTGCCAGCAGTACCCCCACTAGGGGACGGAACGAGCAGTACTTC.

V usage is TRBV6-5 and J usage is TRBJ2-5; a weak D match, TRBD2 (5 bases). The V and J ends lost 5 bases and 12 bases respectively, with 19 bases between them. This CDR3 region has 13 residues. CDR1 is MNHEY, CDR2 SVGAGI, per germline. The CDR3 nucleotides read TGTGCCAGCAGTGGGATTGGAGGACGAACTGAGTACTTC. The encoded protein is CASSGIGGRTEYF.

The chain has TRBV4-3 and TRBJ1-6; D call uncertain. CDR1 and CDR2 (germline): LGHNA, YSLEER. The CDR3 consists of 15 residues. V lost 2 bases to trimming and J lost 12 bases, with 17 bases between them. CDR3 in DNA: TGCGCCAGCAGCCAAAGCATGGTCCTGGGAGGACCCCTCCACTTT. Translating it yields CASSQSMVLGGPLHF.

This chain joins TRBV18 and TRBJ2-3; 13 nucleotides agree with TRBD2. The CDR3 is 15 residues long. Germline loops: CDR1 KGHSH, CDR2 LQKENI. V was clipped by 6 bases and J by 3 bases; unmatched bases: 3. The CDR3 nucleotides read TGTGCCAGCTCCCCGACTAGCGGGGGGACAGATACGCAGTATTTT. Residues: CASSPTSGGTDTQYF.

This clone was counted once. The V call is TRBV13, the J call TRBJ2-6; the D gene is possibly TRBD1 (5 bases). This CDR3 region has 16 residues. Germline V gene sequence: CDR1 PRHDT, CDR2 FYEKMQ (reference sequence). V was trimmed by 3 bases and J by 3 bases, leaving 12 bases between them. This CDR3 is CASSFHRRFGANVLTF. Written as DNA, the CDR3 is TGTGCCAGCAGCTTCCACAGGCGATTTGGGGCCAACGTCCTGACTTTC.

The CDR3 DNA sequence: TGTGCCAGCAGTGCCGACGACAGCGGAGATCAGCCCCAGCATTTT. Its translation: CASSADDSGDQPQHF. V gene TRBV6-4 combines with J gene TRBJ1-5, with D maybe TRBD1 (5 bases). Germline CDR1 and CDR2: MRHNA and SNTAGT. This CDR3 region has 15 residues. V dropped 4 bases and J dropped 5 bases, with 15 bases sitting between them.

The chain is built from TRBV7-8 and TRBJ2-7; TRBD1 matches 8 bases. V lost 8 bases and J lost 0; bases outside the gene matches: 9. CDR3 length equals 15 residues. The germline gives CDR1 SGHVS, CDR2 FQNEAQ. Here the CDR3 DNA reads TGTGCCAGCGGCGCCCAGGGGGCGAGCTCCTACGAGCAGTACTTC. Protein product: CASGAQGASSYEQYF.